This T cell receptor (beta chain) was captured in a study of shared clonotypes between healthy human individuals. The study's findings and limits: Naive subsets generally had larger estimated richness than memory subsets. Donor clonotype sharing was expected to depend on sequencing depth.

On this clone: Its antigen is currently unknown.

V trimming: 5 bases; J trimming: 2 bases; junction bases outside the gene matches: 8. The CDR3 loop spans 15 amino acids. The germline gives CDR1 MNHEY, CDR2 SMNVEV (reference sequence). At the deep level, the assay was run. In the original workflow: Junction-only immunoSEQ sequences carried no quality scores, so filtering differed. Clones were sequenced by immunoSEQ multiplex PCR, and TCRdb holds only the in-frame ones, with some missing. V and J calls and clone size are copied from that table; D and trimming were computed from the DNA. The sample shows about 380,000 clones, around 96% of them seen only once.

This chain connects TRBV27 to TRBJ2-7; 8 bases match TRBD1. This TCR was recovered from a man younger than 40 in good health. Sequenced material: memory CD8+ T cells sorted from blood. Subset in this sample: CD45RO+ cells pooled with CCR7-negative TemRA cells. The CDR3 protein is CASSTTGTGTYEQYF. CDR3 bases: TGTGCCAGCAGTACAACCGGGACAGGCACCTACGAGCAGTACTTC.